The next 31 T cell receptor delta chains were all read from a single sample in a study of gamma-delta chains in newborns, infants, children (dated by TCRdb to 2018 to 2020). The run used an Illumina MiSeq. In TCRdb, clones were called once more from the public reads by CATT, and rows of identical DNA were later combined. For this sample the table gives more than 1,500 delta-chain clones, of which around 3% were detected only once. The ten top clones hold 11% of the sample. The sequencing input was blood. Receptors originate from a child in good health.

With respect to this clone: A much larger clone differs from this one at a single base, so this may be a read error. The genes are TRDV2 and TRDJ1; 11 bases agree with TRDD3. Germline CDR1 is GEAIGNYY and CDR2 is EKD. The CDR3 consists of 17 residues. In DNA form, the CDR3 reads TGTGCCTGTGGCACCCTGTCTGTAGTGGGGGATACGGATAAACTCATCTTT. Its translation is CACGTLSVVGDTDKLIF.

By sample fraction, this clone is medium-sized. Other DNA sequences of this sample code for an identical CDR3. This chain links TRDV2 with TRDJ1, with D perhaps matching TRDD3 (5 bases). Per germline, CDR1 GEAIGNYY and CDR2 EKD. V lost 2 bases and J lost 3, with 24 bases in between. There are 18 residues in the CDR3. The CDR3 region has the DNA TGTGCCTGTGACATTCTTAAGGGGAAGGGCGAACCGTCCGATAAACTCATCTTT. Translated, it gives CACDILKGKGEPSDKLIF.

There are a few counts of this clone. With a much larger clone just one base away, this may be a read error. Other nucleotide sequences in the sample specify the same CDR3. The CDR3 region has the DNA TGTGCCTGTGACTCCGTTGGGGACTGGGGGATATCCCGTACCGATAAACTCATCTTC. Residues: CACDSVGDWGISRTDKLIF. The rearrangement joins TRDV2 to TRDJ1; 11 bases match TRDD3. The length of the CDR3 is 19 residues. In germline, CDR1 is GEAIGNYY, CDR2 EKD.

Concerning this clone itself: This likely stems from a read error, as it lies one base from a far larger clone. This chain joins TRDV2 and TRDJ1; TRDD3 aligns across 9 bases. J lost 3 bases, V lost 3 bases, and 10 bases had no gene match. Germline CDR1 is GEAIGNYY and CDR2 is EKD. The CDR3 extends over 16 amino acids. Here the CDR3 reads CACDLLPGDTSDKLIF. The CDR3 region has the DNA TGTGCCTGTGACCTACTACCGGGGGATACTTCCGATAAACTCATCTTT.

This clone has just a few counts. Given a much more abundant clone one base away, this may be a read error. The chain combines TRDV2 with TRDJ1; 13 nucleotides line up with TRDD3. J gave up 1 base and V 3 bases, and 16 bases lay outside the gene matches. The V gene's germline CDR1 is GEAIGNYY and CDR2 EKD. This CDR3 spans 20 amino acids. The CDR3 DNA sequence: TGTGCCTGTGACGCGTTATCACTGGGGGATACGCAGGGACGCACCGATAAACTCATCTTT. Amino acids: CACDALSLGDTQGRTDKLIF.

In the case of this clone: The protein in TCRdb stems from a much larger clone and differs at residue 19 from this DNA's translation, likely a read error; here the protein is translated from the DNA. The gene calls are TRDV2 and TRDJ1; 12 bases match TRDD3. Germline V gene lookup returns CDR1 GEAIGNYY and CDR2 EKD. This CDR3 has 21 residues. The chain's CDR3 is CACDTVAGGYVVGKNTDKPIF. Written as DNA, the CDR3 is TGTGCCTGTGACACCGTTGCTGGGGGATACGTGGTGGGAAAAAACACCGATAAACCCATCTTT.

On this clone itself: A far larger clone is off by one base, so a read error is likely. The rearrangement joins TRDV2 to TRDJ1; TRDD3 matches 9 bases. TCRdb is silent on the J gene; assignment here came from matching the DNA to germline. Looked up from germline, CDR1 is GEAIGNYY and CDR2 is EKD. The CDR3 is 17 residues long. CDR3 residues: CACNTVAGGGYPDKLIF. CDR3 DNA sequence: TGTGCCTGTAACACCGTCGCCGGTGGGGGATATCCCGATAAACTCATCTTT.

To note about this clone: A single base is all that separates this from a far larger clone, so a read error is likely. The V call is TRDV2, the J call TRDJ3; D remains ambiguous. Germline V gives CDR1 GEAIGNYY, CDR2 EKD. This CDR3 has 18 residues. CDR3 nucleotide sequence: TGTGCCTGTGACACCGCAGGATTAAGCTCCCGGGACACCCGACAGATGTTTTTC. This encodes CACDTAGLSSRDTRQMFF.

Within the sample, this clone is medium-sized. CDR3: CALGEQGGVGTETDKLIF. CDR3 nucleotides: TGTGCTCTTGGGGAACAAGGAGGGGTGGGGACCGAAACCGATAAACTCATCTTT. The chain is built from TRDV1 and TRDJ1; a weak D match, TRDD3 (5 bases). Germline V gives CDR1 TSWWSYY, CDR2 QGS. Between the trimmed V and J ends, which lost 1 base and 2 bases, there was a span of 20 bases. This CDR3 spans 18 amino acids.

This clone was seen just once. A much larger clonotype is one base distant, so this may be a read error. The CDR3 sequence is CACEGLGISKLDKLIF. The CDR3 coding sequence is TGTGCCTGTGAGGGACTGGGGATATCGAAATTGGATAAACTCATCTTC. The J gene has no call, while the V gene is TRDV2; the table's D call, TRDD3, has no DNA check behind it. This CDR3 spans 16 amino acids. In germline, CDR1 is GEAIGNYY, CDR2 EKD.

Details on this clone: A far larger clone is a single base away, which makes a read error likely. In nucleotides, the CDR3 is TGTGCCCGTGACAGGCTATTATCGGGGGATATGTACACCGATAAACTCATCTTT. It is translated as CARDRLLSGDMYTDKLIF. The chain recombines TRDV2 with TRDJ1; TRDD3 matches 8 bases. This CDR3 is built from 18 residues. Germline V gene lookup returns CDR1 GEAIGNYY and CDR2 EKD.

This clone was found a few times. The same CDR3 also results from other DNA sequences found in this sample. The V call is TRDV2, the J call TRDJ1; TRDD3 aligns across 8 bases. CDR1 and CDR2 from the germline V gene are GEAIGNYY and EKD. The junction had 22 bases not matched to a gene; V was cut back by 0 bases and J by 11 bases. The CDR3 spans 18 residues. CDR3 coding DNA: TGTGCCTGTGACACCGTCCATACTGGGGGGCCTAGGACCGACAAGCTCATCTTT. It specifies CACDTVHTGGPRTDKLIF.

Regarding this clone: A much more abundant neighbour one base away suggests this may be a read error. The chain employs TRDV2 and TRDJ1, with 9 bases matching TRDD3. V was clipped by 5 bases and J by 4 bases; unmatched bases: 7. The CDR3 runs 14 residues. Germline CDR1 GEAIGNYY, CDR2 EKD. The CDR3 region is CACGALGDGDKLIF. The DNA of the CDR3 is TGTGCCTGTGGCGCTCTGGGGGATGGCGATAAACTCATCTTT.

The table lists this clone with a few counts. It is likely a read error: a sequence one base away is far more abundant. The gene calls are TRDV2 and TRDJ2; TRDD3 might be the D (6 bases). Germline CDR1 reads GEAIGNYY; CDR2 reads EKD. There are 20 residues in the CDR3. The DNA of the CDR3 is TGTGCCTGTGACACCGTCTGGGGAATTCTCGATACATCCTTGACAGTACAACTCTTCTTT. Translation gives CACDTVWGILDTSLTVQLFF.

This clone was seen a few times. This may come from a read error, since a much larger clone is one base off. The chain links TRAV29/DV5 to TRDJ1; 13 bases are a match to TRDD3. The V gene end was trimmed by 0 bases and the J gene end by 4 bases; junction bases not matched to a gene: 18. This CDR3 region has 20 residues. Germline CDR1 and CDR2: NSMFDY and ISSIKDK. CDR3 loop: CAASVVLGDTCRGSNDKLIF. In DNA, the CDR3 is TGTGCAGCAAGCGTTGTACTGGGGGATACGTGTAGGGGTAGCAACGATAAACTCATCTTT.

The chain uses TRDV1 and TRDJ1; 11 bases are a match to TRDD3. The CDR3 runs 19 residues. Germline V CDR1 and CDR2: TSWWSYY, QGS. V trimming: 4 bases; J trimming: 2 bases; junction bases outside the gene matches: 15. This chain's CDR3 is CALGALLYWGIFGTDKLIF. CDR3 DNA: TGTGCTCTTGGGGCTCTTCTCTACTGGGGGATATTCGGTACCGATAAACTCATCTTT.

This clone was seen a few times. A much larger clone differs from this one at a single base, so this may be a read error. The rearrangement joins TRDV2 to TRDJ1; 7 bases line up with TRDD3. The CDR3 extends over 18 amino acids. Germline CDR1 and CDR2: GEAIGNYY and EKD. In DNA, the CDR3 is TGTGCCTGTGGCACCGTACCGACCGCTGGGGGGGTTACCGATAAACTCATCTTT. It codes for CACGTVPTAGGVTDKLIF.

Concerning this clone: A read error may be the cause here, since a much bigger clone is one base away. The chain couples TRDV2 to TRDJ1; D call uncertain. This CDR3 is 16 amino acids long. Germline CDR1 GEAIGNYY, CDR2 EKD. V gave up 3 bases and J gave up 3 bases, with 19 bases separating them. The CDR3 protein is CACDAVGEMPPDKLIF. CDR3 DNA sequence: TGTGCCTGTGACGCCGTTGGTGAGATGCCCCCCGATAAACTCATCTTT.

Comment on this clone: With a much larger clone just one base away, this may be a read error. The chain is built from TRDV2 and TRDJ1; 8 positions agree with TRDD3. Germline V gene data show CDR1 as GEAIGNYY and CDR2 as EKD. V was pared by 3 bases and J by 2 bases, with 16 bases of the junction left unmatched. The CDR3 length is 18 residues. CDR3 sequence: CACDAVHTGGPRTDKLIF. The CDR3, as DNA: TGTGCCTGTGACGCCGTCCATACTGGGGGGCCTAGGACCGATAAACTCATCTTT.

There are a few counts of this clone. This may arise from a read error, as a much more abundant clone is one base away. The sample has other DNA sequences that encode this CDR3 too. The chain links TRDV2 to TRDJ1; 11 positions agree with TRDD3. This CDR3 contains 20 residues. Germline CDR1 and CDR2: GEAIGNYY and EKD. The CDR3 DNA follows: TGTGCCTGTGACCGCGTACTGGGGGATAAACACCAAAAGTACACCGACAAACTCATCTTT. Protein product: CACDRVLGDKHQKYTDKLIF.

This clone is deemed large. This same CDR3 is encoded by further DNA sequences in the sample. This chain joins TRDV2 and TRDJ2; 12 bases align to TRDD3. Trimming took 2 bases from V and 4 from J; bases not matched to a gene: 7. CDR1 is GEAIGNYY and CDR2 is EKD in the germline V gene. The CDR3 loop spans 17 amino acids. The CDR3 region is CACDNVLGDTWTAQLFF. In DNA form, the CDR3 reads TGTGCCTGTGACAACGTACTGGGGGATACTTGGACAGCACAACTCTTCTTT.

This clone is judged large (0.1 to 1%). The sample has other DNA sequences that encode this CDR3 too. DNA of the CDR3: TGTGCCTGTGACACCGTGCAAAGCGGTGTGGAGGGGGCACCCTGGGACACCCGACAGATGTTTTTC. Its translation: CACDTVQSGVEGAPWDTRQMFF. J is TRDJ3 and V is TRDV2; tentatively, D is TRDD3 (5 bases). Germline assignment: CDR1 GEAIGNYY and CDR2 EKD. V was pared by 0 bases and J by 2 bases, with 25 bases between. This CDR3 contains 22 residues.

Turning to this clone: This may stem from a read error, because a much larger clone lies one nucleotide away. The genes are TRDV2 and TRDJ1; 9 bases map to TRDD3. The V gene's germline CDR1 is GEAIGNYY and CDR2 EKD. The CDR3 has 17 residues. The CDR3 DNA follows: TGTGCCTGTGGCACCGTCGCCGGTGGGGGATATCCCGATAAACTCATCTTT. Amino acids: CACGTVAGGGYPDKLIF.

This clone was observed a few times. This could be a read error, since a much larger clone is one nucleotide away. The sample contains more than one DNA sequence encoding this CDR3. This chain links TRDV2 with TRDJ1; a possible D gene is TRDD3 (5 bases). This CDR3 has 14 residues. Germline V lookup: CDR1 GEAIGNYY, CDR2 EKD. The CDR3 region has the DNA TGTGCCTGCGACAACGTACGGGGGACCGATAAACTCATCTTT. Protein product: CACDNVRGTDKLIF.

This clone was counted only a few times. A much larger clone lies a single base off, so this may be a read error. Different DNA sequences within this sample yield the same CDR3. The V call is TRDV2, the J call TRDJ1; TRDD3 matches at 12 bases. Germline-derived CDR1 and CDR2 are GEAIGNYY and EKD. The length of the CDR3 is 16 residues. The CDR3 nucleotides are TGCGCCTGTGACCGTCTGGGGGATACGAACACCGATAAACTCATCTTT. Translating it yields CACDRLGDTNTDKLIF.

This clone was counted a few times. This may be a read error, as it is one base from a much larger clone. In DNA form, the CDR3 reads TGTGCCTCCAGCCGAGGGTCCGGGGATACCCTCGATAAACCCATCTTT. As protein: CASSRGSGDTLDKPIF. This sequence joins TRDV3 and TRDJ1; 8 bases are shared with TRDD3. The CDR3 totals 16 residues. The germline V gene has CDR1 TVYSNPD and CDR2 GDNSRS (reference sequence).

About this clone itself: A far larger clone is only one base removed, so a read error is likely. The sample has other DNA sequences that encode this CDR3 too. The CDR3 DNA sequence: TGTGCCTGTGACGCGGTCGTACTGGGGGATCTCCTACACACCGATAAACTCATCTTT. Amino acid sequence: CACDAVVLGDLLHTDKLIF. This chain uses TRDV2 with TRDJ1; 10 positions match TRDD3. V was pared by 3 bases and J by 0 bases, with 15 bases of the junction left unmatched. Germline lookup yields CDR1 GEAIGNYY and CDR2 EKD. The CDR3 is 19 residues long.

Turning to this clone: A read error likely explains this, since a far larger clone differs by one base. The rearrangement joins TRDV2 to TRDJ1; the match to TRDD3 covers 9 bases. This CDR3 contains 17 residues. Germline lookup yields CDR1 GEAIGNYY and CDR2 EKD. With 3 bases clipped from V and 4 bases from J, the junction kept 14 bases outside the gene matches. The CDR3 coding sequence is TGTGCCTGTGACTCACTGGGGGACGGAGTAGGAGGCGATAAACTCATCTTT. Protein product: CACDSLGDGVGGDKLIF.

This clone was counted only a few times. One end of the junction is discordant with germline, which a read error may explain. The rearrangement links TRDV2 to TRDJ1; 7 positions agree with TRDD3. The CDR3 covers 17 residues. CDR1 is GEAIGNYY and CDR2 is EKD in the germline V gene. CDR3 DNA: TGTGCCTGTGACACCCTGGGGGGTACGCGCCGAACCGATAAACCCATCTTT. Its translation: CACDTLGGTRRTDKPIF.

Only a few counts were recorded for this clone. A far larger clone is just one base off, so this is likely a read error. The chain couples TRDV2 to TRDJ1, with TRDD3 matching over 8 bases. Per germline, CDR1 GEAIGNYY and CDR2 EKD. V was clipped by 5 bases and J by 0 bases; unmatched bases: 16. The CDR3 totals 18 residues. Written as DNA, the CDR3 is TGTGCCTGTGGCACGTTGACTGGGGGGCAGCTGTACACCGATAAACTCATCTTT. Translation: CACGTLTGGQLYTDKLIF.

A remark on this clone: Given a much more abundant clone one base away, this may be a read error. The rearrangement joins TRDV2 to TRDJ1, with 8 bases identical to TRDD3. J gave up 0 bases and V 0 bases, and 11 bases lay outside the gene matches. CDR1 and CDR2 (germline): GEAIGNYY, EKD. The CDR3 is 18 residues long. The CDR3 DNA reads TGTGCCTGTGACACCCCAGGGATACTGGGGGCCAACACCGATAAACTCATCTTT. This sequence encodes CACDTPGILGANTDKLIF.